A single sample is the source of the 25 T cell receptor beta chains below, sequenced in a study of PD-1 blockade in classical Hodgkin lymphoma. The time point: cycle 4 day 1 (C4D1), after five to seven weeks of nivolumab. All the patients suffered relapse after autologous stem cell transplantation, and brentuximab vedotin exposure differed. Using magnetic negative selection, the CD4+ T cells were separated out of thawed PBMCs. Profiling relied on immunoSEQ multiplex PCR, and the TCRdb table lists in-frame clones only, not all of them. The sample shows 30,000 to 35,000 clones, roughly 80% of them seen only once. Sequencing was performed on CD4+ T cells from blood, taken before the fourth cycle of nivolumab. Source of these receptors: a human donor with classical Hodgkin lymphoma.

This clone was detected only a few times. J is TRBJ2-7 and V is TRBV5-4; D gene ambiguous. V lost 0 bases and J lost 7, with 8 bases in between. Germline CDR1 SGHNT, CDR2 YYREEE (reference sequence). The CDR3 is 12 residues long. CDR3: CASSLGRAEQYF. CDR3 coding DNA: TGTGCCAGCAGCTTGGGTCGGGCAGAGCAGTACTTC.

The chain employs TRBV4-2 and TRBJ1-4; 9 positions agree with TRBD1. Germline V gene data show CDR1 as LGHNA and CDR2 as YNFKEQ. J was trimmed by 7 bases and V by 6 bases; bases with no gene match: 3. The CDR3 consists of 13 residues. The CDR3 region is CASRNRGLEKLFF. The CDR3, as DNA: TGTGCCAGCAGGAACAGGGGGCTTGAAAAACTGTTTTTT.

The chain carries TRBV4-2 and TRBJ2-3; D uncertain. CDR1 and CDR2 (germline): LGHNA, YNFKEQ. The CDR3 loop spans 15 amino acids. Between the trimmed V and J ends, which lost 1 base and 0 bases, there was a span of 8 bases. CDR3: CASSQAPGSTDTQYF. CDR3 DNA: TGTGCCAGCAGCCAAGCTCCCGGGAGCACAGATACGCAGTATTTT.

The chain carries TRBV2 and TRBJ2-3; D assignment may be TRBD1 or TRBD2 (6 bases each). V shed 9 bases and J shed 0 bases, with 13 bases lying between them. Per the germline V gene, CDR1 is SNHLY and CDR2 is FYNNEI. The CDR3 sequence is 14 residues long. CDR3 coding DNA: TGTGCCAGACAAAGGGGGGTTAGCACAGATACGCAGTATTTT. This encodes CARQRGVSTDTQYF.

The chain carries TRBV19 and TRBJ2-2; a possible D gene is TRBD1 (6 bases). Germline V gene data show CDR1 as LNHDA and CDR2 as SQIVND (reference sequence). V dropped 5 bases and J dropped 0 bases, with 13 bases sitting between them. This CDR3 contains 16 residues. The CDR3 bases are TGTGCCAGTAGTGCCCCCGGGACATCGAACACCGGGGAGCTGTTTTTT. This translates into CASSAPGTSNTGELFF. Based on the CDR3 plus reference TRBV19 and TRBJ2-2, the full variable domain is DGGITQSPKYLFRKEGQNVTLSCEQNLNHDAMYWYRQDPGQGLRLIYYSQIVNDFQKGDIAEGYSVSREKKESFPLTVTSAQKNPTAFYLCASSAPGTSNTGELFFGEGSRLTVL.

The count of this clone is one. The chain has TRBV11-1 and TRBJ2-5, with 9 nucleotides matching TRBD1. Unmatched junction bases numbered 12, after V lost 6 bases and J lost 4 bases. Germline-derived CDR1 and CDR2 are SGHAT and FQDESV (reference sequence). The CDR3 extends over 16 amino acids. CDR3 in amino acids: CASSNSGQGEGETQYF. In nucleotides, the CDR3 is TGTGCCAGCAGTAATTCGGGACAGGGCGAAGGAGAGACCCAGTACTTC.

The V call is TRBV7-2, the J call TRBJ2-5; 11 bases agree with TRBD2. The V gene's germline CDR1 is SGHTA and CDR2 FQGNSA. Trimming at V came to 2 bases and at J to 4 bases, leaving 6 bases not matched to a gene. This CDR3 comprises 16 residues. CDR3 loop: CASSLSSGGAGETQYF. CDR3 nucleotide sequence: TGTGCCAGCAGCTTAAGTAGCGGGGGGGCTGGAGAGACCCAGTACTTC.

This clone was observed once. This chain joins TRBV27 and TRBJ1-1, with D unresolved. V was clipped by 7 bases and J by 3 bases, with 18 bases between them. The germline V gene encodes CDR1 MNHEY and CDR2 SMNVEV (reference sequence). This CDR3 has 15 residues. CDR3 nucleotides: TGTGCCAGCACCCTTACCCCGGCCGGACACACTGAAGCTTTCTTT. It translates to CASTLTPAGHTEAFF.

V and J are TRBV19 and TRBJ1-5; D may be TRBD1 (5 bases). Looked up from germline, CDR1 is LNHDA and CDR2 is SQIVND (reference sequence). There are 13 residues in the CDR3. Deletions cut 5 bases from V and 6 bases from J, with 11 bases between. The CDR3: CASSVQRGQPQHF. The CDR3 DNA follows: TGTGCCAGTAGTGTCCAGAGGGGTCAGCCCCAGCATTTT.

This clone was counted only a few times. This chain connects TRBV19 to TRBJ1-1, with TRBD1 matching over 11 bases. The CDR3 covers 16 residues. The V segment lost 5 bases and the J segment 0 bases; nucleotides outside the gene matches: 5. CDR1 is LNHDA and CDR2 is SQIVND in the germline V gene (reference sequence). The CDR3 sequence: CASSRGQGGMNTEAFF. The CDR3 DNA sequence: TGTGCCAGTAGTCGGGGACAGGGGGGCATGAACACTGAAGCTTTCTTT.

V is TRBV11-1 and J is TRBJ1-1; unclear D gene. Germline values: CDR1 SGHAT, CDR2 FQDESV (reference sequence). The length of the CDR3 is 15 residues. V was shortened by 5 bases and J by 4 bases, with 17 bases between the two germline ends. The CDR3 protein is CASSPFIKEGTEAFF. The DNA for the CDR3 is TGTGCCAGCAGCCCCTTCATCAAAGAGGGCACTGAAGCTTTCTTT.

The chain recombines TRBV14 with TRBJ1-4; D gene ambiguous. Between the trimmed V and J ends, which lost 1 base and 4 bases, there was a span of 10 bases. The germline CDR1 and CDR2 sequences are SGHDN and FVKESK. The CDR3 runs 15 residues. CDR3 sequence: CASSQGRAFNEKLFF. Here the CDR3 DNA reads TGTGCCAGCAGCCAAGGCCGGGCCTTTAATGAAAAACTGTTTTTT.

The chain links TRBV10-3 to TRBJ2-2; 13 nucleotides align to TRBD2. The CDR3 is 16 residues long. Germline V lookup: CDR1 ENHRY, CDR2 SYGVKD. The V gene end was trimmed by 7 bases and the J gene end by 2 bases; junction bases not matched to a gene: 4. CDR3 coding DNA: TGTGCCATCAAAGGGACTAGCGGGGTAAACACCGGGGAGCTGTTTTTT. As protein: CAIKGTSGVNTGELFF.

This chain links TRBV4-1 with TRBJ2-7; TRBD1 or TRBD2 may be the D gene (5 bases each). Germline V lookup: CDR1 MGHRA, CDR2 YSYEKL. V was cut by 0 bases and J by 5 bases, with 17 bases left in between. The CDR3 length is 16 residues. CDR3 sequence (DNA): TGCGCCAGCAGCCAAGAATGGCGCAGGGACCTCGACGAGCAGTACTTC. This encodes CASSQEWRRDLDEQYF.

This clone came up a few times. The J gene is TRBJ1-1, the V gene TRBV21-1. TRBV21-1 is marked as a pseudogene. CDR3 length equals 11 residues. The CDR3: CASRFKTEAFF. The CDR3 nucleotides read TGTGCCAGCAGATTTAAGACTGAAGCTTTCTTT.

This chain links TRBV4-1 with TRBJ2-7; D ambiguous. Germline lookup yields CDR1 MGHRA and CDR2 YSYEKL. Trimming took off 0 bases at V and 1 base at J, with 10 bases between the two ends. The CDR3 runs to 15 residues. The CDR3 protein is CASSQESRFSYEQYF. As DNA, the CDR3 is TGCGCCAGCAGCCAAGAATCCAGATTTTCCTACGAGCAGTACTTC.

This chain connects TRBV30 to TRBJ2-7; unclear D gene. The V and J ends lost 4 bases and 6 bases respectively, with 16 bases between them. Germline-derived CDR1 and CDR2 are GTSNPN and SVGIG (reference sequence). The CDR3 loop spans 13 amino acids. CDR3 residues: CAWNPAVPGEQYF. DNA of the CDR3: TGTGCCTGGAATCCGGCGGTCCCGGGCGAGCAGTACTTC.

This sequence joins TRBV19 and TRBJ2-3; D may be TRBD2 (5 bases). This CDR3 spans 14 amino acids. Trimming removed 4 bases from V and 2 bases from J, with 10 bases in between. Germline assignment: CDR1 LNHDA and CDR2 SQIVND (reference sequence). The CDR3 nucleotides read TGTGCCAGTAGTAAGGGAGAGATCACAGATACGCAGTATTTT. It translates to CASSKGEITDTQYF.

This clone was detected once. The V gene is TRBV5-1, the J gene TRBJ1-2, with D possibly being TRBD1 (6 bases). The CDR3 spans 15 residues. V was trimmed by 0 bases and J by 4 bases, leaving 13 bases between them. CDR1 is SGHRS and CDR2 is YFSETQ in the germline V gene. The CDR3 reads CASSLALGGSYGYTF. DNA of the CDR3: TGCGCCAGCAGCTTGGCCTTGGGGGGCTCCTATGGCTACACCTTC. Supplemented by reference TRBV5-1 and TRBJ1-2, the full variable domain reads KAGVTQTPRYLIKTRGQQVTLSCSPISGHRSVSWYQQTPGQGLQFLFEYFSETQRNKGNFPGRFSGRQFSNSRSEMNVSTLELGDSALYLCASSLALGGSYGYTFGSGTRLTVV.

The J gene is TRBJ1-1, the V gene TRBV15; TRBD1 is a possible D gene (6 bases). The length of the CDR3 is 14 residues. The germline gives CDR1 LNHNV, CDR2 YYDKDF (reference sequence). V was pared by 1 base and J by 4 bases, with 10 bases between. CDR3 DNA sequence: TGTGCCACCAGCAGAGGAGGGGGTGGCACTGAAGCTTTCTTT. Translated, it gives CATSRGGGGTEAFF. Full variable domain (rest looked up from reference TRBV15 and TRBJ1-1): DAMVIQNPRYQVTQFGKPVTLSCSQTLNHNVMYWYQQKSSQAPKLLFHYYDKDFNNEADTPDNFQSRRPNTSFCFLDIRSPGLGDTAMYLCATSRGGGGTEAFFGQGTRLTVV.

V and J are TRBV9 and TRBJ1-3, with D uncertain. This CDR3 region has 14 residues. The germline V and J ends were trimmed by 3 bases and 4 bases, with 11 bases remaining between them. Germline loops: CDR1 SGDLS, CDR2 YYNGEE. DNA for the CDR3: TGTGCCAGCAGCGAGGGCCTGGGCGGAAACACCATATATTTT. Translation: CASSEGLGGNTIYF.

The chain links TRBV15 to TRBJ2-6; 7 nucleotides agree with TRBD1. The V segment lost 2 bases and the J segment 4 bases; nucleotides outside the gene matches: 5. The CDR3 sequence is 16 residues long. Germline V lookup: CDR1 LNHNV, CDR2 YYDKDF (reference sequence). CDR3: CATSRTGAAGANVLTF. The CDR3, as DNA: TGTGCCACCAGCAGAACAGGGGCGGCCGGGGCCAACGTCCTGACTTTC.

As for this clone: Other DNA sequences in the same sample also yield this CDR3. The chain recombines TRBV11-2 with TRBJ1-1; no firm D call. There are 13 residues in the CDR3. V lost 0 bases and J 1 base, leaving 3 bases between the germline ends. The germline V gene encodes CDR1 SGHAT and CDR2 FQNNGV. The CDR3 is CASSLERNTEAFF. CDR3 coding DNA: TGTGCCAGCAGCTTAGAAAGGAACACTGAAGCTTTCTTT.

The CDR3 nucleotides are TGTGCCATCAGTGGGGCTAGCGGGGGCCAGACCTACGAGCAGTACTTC. Protein: CAISGASGGQTYEQYF. The chain carries TRBV10-3 and TRBJ2-7; TRBD2 matches 10 bases. This CDR3 is 16 amino acids long. V was pared by 4 bases and J by 2 bases, with 8 bases of the junction left unmatched. Germline V lookup: CDR1 ENHRY, CDR2 SYGVKD.

The chain combines TRBV6-1 with TRBJ1-5, with D uncertain. From germline, CDR1 is MNHNS and CDR2 SASEGT. This CDR3 comprises 13 residues. Trimming stripped 6 bases from V and 2 bases from J, with 8 bases between. The CDR3 nucleotides are TGTGCCAGCAGGGAATCCCGCAATCAGCCCCAGCATTTT. Residues: CASRESRNQPQHF.